This TCR beta chain was recovered during a study of brain T cells in children with intractable seizures. At least one anti-epileptic drug was given before surgery. Method: immunoSEQ multiplex PCR; TCRdb's copy keeps in-frame clones and lacks some. The sample contains tens of thousands of clones, around 91% of which appear only once. As for this clone: Its antigen remains unidentified.

Study-wide findings and caveats: Pre-surgery blood may have been undersampled, hiding some clones.

This TCR came from a girl aged 2 to 10 with Rasmussen encephalitis and intractable seizures. Sequencing used peripheral blood, obtained at surgery.

CDR3 DNA: TGTGCCAGCAGCTTGGCGGGTCTCAAAAACATTCAGTACTTC. Its protein is CASSLAGLKNIQYF. The rearrangement joins TRBV5-6 to TRBJ2-4; D call uncertain. This CDR3 contains 14 residues. V was pared by 0 bases and J by 3 bases, with 7 bases between. The germline gives CDR1 SGHDT, CDR2 YYEEEE.